The clone carrying this TCR beta chain was detected a few times. The germline CDR1 and CDR2 sequences are PRHDT and FYEKMQ (reference sequence). V was pared by 5 bases and J by 1 base, with 14 bases between. CDR3 length: 15 amino acids. This sample stems from a study of T cells in Graves' hyperthyroidism and ophthalmopathy. Regions amplified from RNA transcripts were the TCR beta CDR3 regions. The HTBI primer set drove a first-round RT-PCR of the TCR CDR3. TCRdb reprocessed the multiplex PCR reads with MiXCR, giving one entry per CDR3 protein. The data contain fewer than 900,000 distinct CDR3 sequences, about 17% of them singletons. Clinical symptoms, serum thyroxine and TRAb, thyroid ultrasound and orbital computed tomography together formed the diagnostic basis. The PBMCs had their origin in less than 13 ml of fresh peripheral blood.

This chain uses TRBV13 with TRBJ1-1; D remains unclear. This sequence originates from a man younger than 30 with Graves' hyperthyroidism. Sequencing was done on a sample of blood. CDR3 in amino acids: CASSPTGSRNTEAFF. The DNA of the CDR3 is TGTGCCAGCAGCCCTACTGGCAGTAGGAACACTGAAGCTTTCTTT.